These T cell receptor beta chains were read from a single sample in a study of blood T cell repertoires in COVID-19. Profiled with immunoSEQ multiplex PCR; TCRdb holds only in-frame clones, not every one. The repertoire holds about 340,000 clones, with approximately 86% as singletons. Sequenced input: PBMCs or T cells enriched from blood (not recorded which). The receptors originated from a woman aged 40 to 50 with acute COVID-19. Each CDR3 is given with its conserved first and last residue. A D gene is named only where the DNA matches it firmly. Not all rows give a size; the values are once, few, many and, for expanded clones, a class.

v_gene: TRBV7-2; abundance: many; d_gene: TRBD2; j_gene: TRBJ2-7; len: 17; CDR3aa: CASSLGPPGGGGGEQYF; CDR3nt: TGTGCCAGCAGCTTAGGGCCCCCCGGCGGGGGAGGTGGAGAGCAGTACTTC
v_gene: TRBV5-1; abundance: NA; d_gene: NA; j_gene: TRBJ2-3; len: 14; CDR3aa: CASRAQGPTDTQYF; CDR3nt: TGCGCCAGCAGAGCACAGGGCCCCACAGATACGCAGTATTTT
v_gene: TRBV6-5; abundance: once; d_gene: NA; j_gene: TRBJ1-6; len: 13; CDR3aa: CATRQVLNSPLHF; CDR3nt: TGTGCCACTCGACAGGTTCTAAATTCACCCCTCCACTTT
v_gene: TRBV24-1; abundance: NA; d_gene: NA; j_gene: TRBJ1-2; len: 13; CDR3aa: CATSDLDSEGYTF; CDR3nt: TGTGCCACCAGTGATTTGGACAGCGAGGGCTACACCTTC
v_gene: TRBV20-1; abundance: once; d_gene: TRBD2; j_gene: TRBJ2-2; len: 16; CDR3aa: CSASPSGARNTGELFF; CDR3nt: TGCAGTGCTAGTCCTAGCGGGGCGAGAAACACCGGGGAGCTGTTTTTT
v_gene: TRBV7-9; abundance: NA; d_gene: NA; j_gene: TRBJ1-3; len: 15; CDR3aa: CASRQSGPSGNTIYF; CDR3nt: TGTGCCAGCAGACAAAGCGGGCCCTCTGGAAACACCATATATTTT
v_gene: TRBV7-3; abundance: NA; d_gene: NA; j_gene: TRBJ1-1; len: 15; CDR3aa: CASSYTGDARGKAFF; CDR3nt: TGTGCCAGCAGCTATACCGGGGACGCAAGGGGGAAAGCTTTCTTT
v_gene: TRBV4-3; abundance: NA; d_gene: TRBD1; j_gene: TRBJ1-2; len: 16; CDR3aa: CASSQVDRAPHYGYTF; CDR3nt: TGCGCCAGCAGCCAGGTTGACAGGGCGCCTCACTATGGCTACACCTTC
v_gene: TRBV3-1/TRBV3-2; abundance: once; d_gene: NA; j_gene: TRBJ2-2; len: 13; CDR3aa: CASSQVSAGELFF; CDR3nt: TGTGCCAGCAGCCAAGTCTCGGCCGGGGAGCTGTTTTTT
v_gene: TRBV7-8; abundance: NA; d_gene: TRBD1; j_gene: TRBJ2-7; len: 15; CDR3aa: CASSLLDRAFYEQYF; CDR3nt: TGTGCCAGCAGCTTACTGGACAGGGCGTTCTACGAGCAGTACTTC
v_gene: TRBV18; abundance: NA; d_gene: TRBD2; j_gene: TRBJ2-3; len: 17; CDR3aa: CASSPTNGLAGRDTQYF; CDR3nt: TGTGCCAGCTCACCCACGAATGGACTAGCGGGCAGAGATACGCAGTATTTT
v_gene: TRBV6-1; abundance: NA; d_gene: NA; j_gene: TRBJ2-2; len: 14; CDR3aa: CASSEQGSIGELFF; CDR3nt: TGTGCCAGCAGTGAACAGGGTAGTATCGGGGAGCTGTTTTTT
v_gene: TRBV24-1; abundance: NA; d_gene: TRBD1; j_gene: TRBJ2-3; len: 17; CDR3aa: CATSDPGTGGSTDTQYF; CDR3nt: TGTGCCACCAGTGACCCTGGGACAGGGGGTAGCACAGATACGCAGTATTTT
v_gene: TRBV6-6; abundance: NA; d_gene: TRBD1; j_gene: TRBJ2-7; len: 13; CDR3aa: CASSYSDRAYPYF; CDR3nt: TGTGCCAGCAGTTACTCGGACAGGGCCTATCCGTACTTC
v_gene: TRBV4-2; abundance: NA; d_gene: TRBD1; j_gene: TRBJ2-7; len: 14; CDR3aa: CASSRDRETYEQYF; CDR3nt: TGTGCCAGCAGCCGGGACAGGGAAACCTACGAGCAGTACTTC
v_gene: TRBV6-6; abundance: NA; d_gene: NA; j_gene: TRBJ1-2; len: 15; CDR3aa: CASSFTGSSIYGYTF; CDR3nt: TGTGCCAGCAGTTTCACCGGGTCTAGTATCTATGGCTACACCTTC
v_gene: TRBV19; abundance: NA; d_gene: NA; j_gene: TRBJ2-3; len: 14; CDR3aa: CASSMGLATDTQYF; CDR3nt: TGTGCCAGTAGTATGGGGCTGGCCACAGATACGCAGTATTTT
v_gene: TRBV20-1; abundance: few; d_gene: NA; j_gene: TRBJ2-3; len: 14; CDR3aa: CSASGAPVRDTQYF; CDR3nt: TGCAGTGCTAGTGGGGCCCCTGTTAGGGATACGCAGTATTTT
v_gene: TRBV9; abundance: NA; d_gene: TRBD1; j_gene: TRBJ1-1; len: 15; CDR3aa: CASSKGQGANIDAFF; CDR3nt: TGTGCCAGCAGCAAGGGACAGGGGGCGAATATTGATGCTTTCTTT
v_gene: TRBV19; abundance: few; d_gene: NA; j_gene: TRBJ2-2; len: 14; CDR3aa: CASSTPGDTGELFF; CDR3nt: TGTGCCAGTAGTACTCCGGGAGACACCGGGGAGCTGTTTTTT
v_gene: TRBV6-2/TRBV6-3; abundance: NA; d_gene: TRBD1; j_gene: TRBJ1-2; len: 15; CDR3aa: CASSATGQINYGYTF; CDR3nt: TGTGCCAGCAGTGCGACGGGACAGATTAACTATGGCTACACCTTC
v_gene: TRBV5-1; abundance: NA; d_gene: NA; j_gene: TRBJ1-2; len: 15; CDR3aa: CASSLPNQGSYGYTF; CDR3nt: TGCGCCAGCAGCTTGCCTAACCAGGGGTCCTATGGCTACACCTTC
v_gene: TRBV5-6; abundance: NA; d_gene: TRBD1; j_gene: TRBJ1-2; len: 16; CDR3aa: CASSYPDRVGLYGYTF; CDR3nt: TGTGCCAGCAGCTATCCGGACAGGGTAGGGCTCTATGGCTACACCTTC
v_gene: TRBV27; abundance: NA; d_gene: TRBD1; j_gene: TRBJ2-7; len: 16; CDR3aa: CASSPYWRTGVGEQYF; CDR3nt: TGTGCCAGCAGTCCGTATTGGCGGACAGGGGTCGGCGAGCAGTACTTC
v_gene: TRBV7-2; abundance: once; d_gene: TRBD2; j_gene: TRBJ2-7; len: 15; CDR3aa: CASSLQRGPSYEQYF; CDR3nt: TGTGCCAGCAGCTTACAGCGGGGGCCCTCCTACGAGCAGTACTTC
v_gene: TRBV12-3/TRBV12-4; abundance: NA; d_gene: TRBD1; j_gene: TRBJ2-1; len: 11; CDR3aa: CASRYTGGFFF; CDR3nt: TGTGCCAGCAGGTACACAGGGGGATTCTTCTTC
v_gene: TRBV6-2/TRBV6-3; abundance: few; d_gene: NA; j_gene: TRBJ1-4; len: 14; CDR3aa: CASSYSTVHGKLFF; CDR3nt: TGTGCCAGCAGTTACTCCACAGTGCATGGGAAACTGTTTTTT
v_gene: TRBV19; abundance: NA; d_gene: TRBD2; j_gene: TRBJ2-2; len: 20; CDR3aa: CASSIGRSGTSGFNTGELFF; CDR3nt: TGTGCCAGTAGTATAGGAAGATCCGGGACTAGCGGGTTTAACACCGGGGAGCTGTTTTTT
v_gene: TRBV5-1; abundance: NA; d_gene: NA; j_gene: TRBJ1-2; len: 16; CDR3aa: CASSLGRRLANYGYTF; CDR3nt: TGCGCCAGCAGCCTGGGACGGAGATTAGCTAACTATGGCTACACCTTC
v_gene: TRBV7-3; abundance: NA; d_gene: NA; j_gene: TRBJ2-6; len: 14; CDR3aa: CASSPSSGANVLTF; CDR3nt: TGTGCCAGCAGCCCCAGCTCTGGGGCCAACGTCCTGACTTTC
v_gene: TRBV9; abundance: NA; d_gene: TRBD2; j_gene: TRBJ2-3; len: 16; CDR3aa: CASSVDASGPTDTQYF; CDR3nt: TGTGCCAGCAGCGTAGACGCTAGCGGCCCCACAGATACGCAGTATTTT
v_gene: TRBV5-1; abundance: few; d_gene: NA; j_gene: TRBJ1-1; len: 13; CDR3aa: CASAAWDTGEAFF; CDR3nt: TGCGCCAGCGCAGCTTGGGACACTGGTGAAGCTTTCTTT
v_gene: TRBV28; abundance: NA; d_gene: TRBD1; j_gene: TRBJ1-6; len: 15; CDR3aa: CASSRQGNINSPLHF; CDR3nt: TGTGCCAGCAGTAGACAGGGGAATATTAATTCACCCCTCCACTTT
v_gene: TRBV19; abundance: NA; d_gene: NA; j_gene: TRBJ1-6; len: 13; CDR3aa: CATSWRGNSPLHF; CDR3nt: TGTGCCACCTCGTGGAGGGGAAATTCACCCCTCCACTTT
v_gene: TRBV9; abundance: NA; d_gene: TRBD1; j_gene: TRBJ1-1; len: 13; CDR3aa: CASSLDRDTEAFF; CDR3nt: TGTGCCAGCAGCCTGGACAGGGACACTGAAGCTTTCTTT
v_gene: TRBV6-2/TRBV6-3; abundance: NA; d_gene: TRBD1; j_gene: TRBJ2-1; len: 15; CDR3aa: CASSYRRQGAFEQFF; CDR3nt: TGTGCCAGCAGTTACCGACGACAGGGGGCGTTTGAGCAGTTCTTC
v_gene: TRBV6-5; abundance: NA; d_gene: TRBD1; j_gene: TRBJ1-1; len: 14; CDR3aa: CASSYLAGGTEAFF; CDR3nt: TGTGCCAGCAGTTACTTGGCAGGGGGCACTGAAGCTTTCTTT
v_gene: TRBV28; abundance: NA; d_gene: NA; j_gene: TRBJ1-5; len: 18; CDR3aa: CASTTGGAGTHSNQPQHF; CDR3nt: TGTGCCAGCACCACTGGGGGGGCAGGCACGCATAGCAATCAGCCCCAGCATTTT
v_gene: TRBV3-1/TRBV3-2; abundance: NA; d_gene: TRBD1; j_gene: TRBJ2-5; len: 16; CDR3aa: CASSLLGVTGTETQYF; CDR3nt: TGTGCCAGCAGCCTTTTGGGTGTGACAGGGACAGAGACCCAGTACTTC
v_gene: TRBV5-1; abundance: NA; d_gene: NA; j_gene: TRBJ2-2; len: 14; CDR3aa: CASSLDNRAGELFF; CDR3nt: TGCGCCAGCAGCTTGGATAACAGGGCCGGGGAGCTGTTTTTT